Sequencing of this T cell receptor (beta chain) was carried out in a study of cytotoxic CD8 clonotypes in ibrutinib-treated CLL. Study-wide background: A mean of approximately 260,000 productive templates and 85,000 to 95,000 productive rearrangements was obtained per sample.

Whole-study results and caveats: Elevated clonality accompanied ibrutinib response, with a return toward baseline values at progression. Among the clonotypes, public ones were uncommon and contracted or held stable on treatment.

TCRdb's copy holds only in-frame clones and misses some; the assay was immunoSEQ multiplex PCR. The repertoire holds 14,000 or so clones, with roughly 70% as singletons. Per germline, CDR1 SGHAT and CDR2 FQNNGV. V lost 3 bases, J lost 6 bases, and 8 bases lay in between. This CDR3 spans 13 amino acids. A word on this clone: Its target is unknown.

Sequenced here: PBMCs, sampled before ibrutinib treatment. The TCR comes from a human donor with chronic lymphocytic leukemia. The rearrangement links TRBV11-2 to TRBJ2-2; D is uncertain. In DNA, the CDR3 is TGTGCCAGCAGCTTTTCTTTTGCCGGGGAGCTGTTTTTT. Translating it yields CASSFSFAGELFF.